The next 4 T cell receptor beta chains were all read from a single sample in a study of blood T cell repertoires in COVID-19. The protocol was immunoSEQ multiplex PCR, while the TCRdb copy is restricted to in-frame clones and leaves out a portion. The sample has some 160,000 clones; approximately 79% are singletons. Sequences were obtained from PBMCs or T cells enriched from blood (not recorded which). The receptors stem from a woman between 65 and 79 years old in a cohort exposed to, infected with or recovered from COVID-19 (not recorded which).

The chain uses TRBV4-1 and TRBJ2-7; 11 nucleotides line up with TRBD2. Germline V gene lookup returns CDR1 MGHRA and CDR2 YSYEKL. The CDR3 extends over 15 amino acids. J gave up 7 bases and V 0 bases, and 5 bases lay outside the gene matches. CDR3 loop: CASSQELAGVREQYF. The CDR3 bases are TGCGCCAGCAGCCAAGAACTAGCGGGAGTTCGTGAGCAGTACTTC.

The V gene is TRBV7-9, the J gene TRBJ1-6; TRBD1 aligns across 7 bases. The CDR3 covers 14 residues. Germline V CDR1 and CDR2: SEHNR, FQNEAQ (reference sequence). The ends lost 5 bases at V and 9 bases at J; junction bases unmatched: 7. CDR3 nucleotides: TGTGCCAGCAGCCAGGGGGGTATCGGTTCACCCCTCCACTTT. This translates into CASSQGGIGSPLHF. Drawing the rest from reference TRBV7-9 and TRBJ1-6, the complete variable domain is DTGVSQNPRHKITKRGQNVTFRCDPISEHNRLYWYRQTLGQGPEFLTYFQNEAQLEKSRLLSDRFSAERPKGSFSTLEIQRTEQGDSAMYLCASSQGGIGSPLHFGNGTRLTVT.

This clone has only a few counts. This chain joins TRBV7-2 and TRBJ1-3; TRBD1 matches at 10 bases. V shed 2 bases, J shed 4 bases, and the junction held 5 bases outside the gene matches. This CDR3 is 16 amino acids long. Germline V gene lookup returns CDR1 SGHTA and CDR2 FQGNSA. CDR3 in amino acids: CASSLMGQGRGNTIYF. DNA of the CDR3: TGTGCCAGCAGCTTAATGGGACAGGGGCGCGGAAACACCATATATTTT.

This clone was detected ten times or more. The chain is built from TRBV4-3 and TRBJ2-7; TRBD1 is a possible D gene (6 bases). Germline CDR1 and CDR2: LGHNA and YSLEER. Trimming took off 0 bases at V and 4 bases at J, with 13 bases between the two ends. The CDR3 is 15 residues long. CDR3 region: CASSQDHREAYEQYF. CDR3 DNA sequence: TGCGCCAGCAGCCAAGATCACAGGGAAGCATACGAGCAGTACTTC.